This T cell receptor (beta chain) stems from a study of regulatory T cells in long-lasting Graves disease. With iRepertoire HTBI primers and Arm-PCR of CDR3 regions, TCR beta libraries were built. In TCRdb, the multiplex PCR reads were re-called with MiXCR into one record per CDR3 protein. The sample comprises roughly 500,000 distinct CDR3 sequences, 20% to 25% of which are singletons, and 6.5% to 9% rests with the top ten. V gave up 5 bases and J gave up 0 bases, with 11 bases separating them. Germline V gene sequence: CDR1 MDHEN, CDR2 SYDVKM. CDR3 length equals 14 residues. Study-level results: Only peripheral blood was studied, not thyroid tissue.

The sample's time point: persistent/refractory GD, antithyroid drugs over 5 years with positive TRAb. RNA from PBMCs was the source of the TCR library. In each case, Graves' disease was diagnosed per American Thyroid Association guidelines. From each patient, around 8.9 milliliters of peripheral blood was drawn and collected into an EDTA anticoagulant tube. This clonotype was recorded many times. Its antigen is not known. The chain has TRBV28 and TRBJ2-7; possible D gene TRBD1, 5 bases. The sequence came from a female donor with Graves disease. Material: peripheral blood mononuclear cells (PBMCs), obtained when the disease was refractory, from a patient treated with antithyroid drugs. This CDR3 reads CASSPDSFSYEQYF. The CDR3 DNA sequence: TGTGCCAGCAGTCCTGACAGCTTCTCCTACGAGCAGTACTTC.